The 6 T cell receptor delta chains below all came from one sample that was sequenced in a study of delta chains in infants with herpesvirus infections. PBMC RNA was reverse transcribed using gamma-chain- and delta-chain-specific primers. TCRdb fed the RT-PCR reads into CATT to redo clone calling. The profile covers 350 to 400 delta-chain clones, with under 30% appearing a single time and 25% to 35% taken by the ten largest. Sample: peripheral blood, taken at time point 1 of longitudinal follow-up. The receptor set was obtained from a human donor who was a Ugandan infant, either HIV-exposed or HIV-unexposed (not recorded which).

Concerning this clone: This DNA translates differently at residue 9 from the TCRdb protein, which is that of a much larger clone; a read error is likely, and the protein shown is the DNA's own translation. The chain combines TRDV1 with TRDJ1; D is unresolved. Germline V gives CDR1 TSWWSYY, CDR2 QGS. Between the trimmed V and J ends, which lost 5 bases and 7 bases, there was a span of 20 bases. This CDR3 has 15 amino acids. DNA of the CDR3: TGTGCTCTTGGGTACAACTCCGGCCAGTTTATTAAACTCATCTTT. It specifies CALGYNSGQFIKLIF.

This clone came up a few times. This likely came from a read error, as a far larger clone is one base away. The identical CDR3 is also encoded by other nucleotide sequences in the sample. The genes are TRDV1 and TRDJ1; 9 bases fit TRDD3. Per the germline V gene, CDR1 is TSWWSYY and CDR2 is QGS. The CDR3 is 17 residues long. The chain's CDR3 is CALGESRRLHRTGGLIF. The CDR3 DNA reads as TGTGCTCTTGGGGAATCGCGCCGACTCCACCGTACTGGGGGACTCATCTTC.

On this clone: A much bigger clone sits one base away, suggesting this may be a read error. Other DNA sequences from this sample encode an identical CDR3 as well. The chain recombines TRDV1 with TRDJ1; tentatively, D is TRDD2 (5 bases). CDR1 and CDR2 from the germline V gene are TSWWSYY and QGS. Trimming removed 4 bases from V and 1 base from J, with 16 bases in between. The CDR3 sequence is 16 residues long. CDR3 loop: CALGVRPPLLTDKLIF. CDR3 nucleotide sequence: TGTGCTCTTGGGGTCCGACCGCCCCTACTCACCGATAAACTCATCTTT.

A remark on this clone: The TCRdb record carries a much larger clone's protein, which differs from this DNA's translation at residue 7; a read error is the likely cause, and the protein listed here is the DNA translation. DNA for the CDR3: TGTGCAGCAAGTAAAGGGAGATCCCCAAGACCCGATAAACTCATCTTT. Its protein is CAASKGRSPRPDKLIF. V and J are TRAV29/DV5 and TRDJ1; D is undetermined. The CDR3 length is 16 residues. Per the germline V gene, CDR1 is NSMFDY and CDR2 is ISSIKDK. The ends were cut back, 2 bases at V and 3 bases at J, with 20 bases in the middle.

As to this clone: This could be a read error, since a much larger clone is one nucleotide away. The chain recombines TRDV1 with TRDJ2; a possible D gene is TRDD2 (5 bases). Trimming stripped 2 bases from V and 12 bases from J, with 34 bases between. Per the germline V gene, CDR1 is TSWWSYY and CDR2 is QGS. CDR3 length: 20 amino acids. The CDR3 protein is CALGEVTAPYGSPVTDKLFF. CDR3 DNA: TGTGCTCTTGGGGAAGTTACTGCTCCCTACGGAAGCCCTGTCACCGATAAACTCTTCTTT.

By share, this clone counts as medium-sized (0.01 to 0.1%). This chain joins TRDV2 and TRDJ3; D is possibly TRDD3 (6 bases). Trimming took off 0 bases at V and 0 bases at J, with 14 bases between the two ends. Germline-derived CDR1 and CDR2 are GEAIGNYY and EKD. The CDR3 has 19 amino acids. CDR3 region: CACDTVGGSSSWDTRQMFF. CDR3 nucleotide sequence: TGTGCCTGTGACACCGTTGGGGGTTCAAGCTCCTGGGACACCCGACAGATGTTTTTC.